Sequencing of this T cell receptor (beta chain) was carried out in a study of T cells after yellow fever vaccination. The V gene end was trimmed by 3 bases and the J gene end by 7 bases; junction bases not matched to a gene: 6. CDR1 is LNHNV, CDR2 YYDKDF, per germline (reference sequence). The CDR3 runs 14 residues. TCRdb called the 5' RACE reads again in MiXCR, with one record for every CDR3 protein. The table shows 250,000 to 300,000 distinct CDR3 sequences, with 5.2% occurring only once. This clonotype was recorded a few times. This sample comprised CD4+ T cells sorted from PBMCs, obtained on the day of the yellow fever booster vaccination. This receptor was obtained from a young man who received the YFV17D yellow fever vaccine. The chain recombines TRBV15 with TRBJ2-1, with 7 bases lining up with TRBD2. The chain's CDR3 is CATSRGGGANEQFF. The CDR3 DNA sequence: TGTGCCACCAGCAGGGGGGGAGGGGCTAATGAGCAGTTCTTC. Full variable domain (remainder filled in from reference TRBV15 and TRBJ2-1): DAMVIQNPRYQVTQFGKPVTLSCSQTLNHNVMYWYQQKSSQAPKLLFHYYDKDFNNEADTPDNFQSRRPNTSFCFLDIRSPGLGDTAMYLCATSRGGGANEQFFGPGTRLTVL.